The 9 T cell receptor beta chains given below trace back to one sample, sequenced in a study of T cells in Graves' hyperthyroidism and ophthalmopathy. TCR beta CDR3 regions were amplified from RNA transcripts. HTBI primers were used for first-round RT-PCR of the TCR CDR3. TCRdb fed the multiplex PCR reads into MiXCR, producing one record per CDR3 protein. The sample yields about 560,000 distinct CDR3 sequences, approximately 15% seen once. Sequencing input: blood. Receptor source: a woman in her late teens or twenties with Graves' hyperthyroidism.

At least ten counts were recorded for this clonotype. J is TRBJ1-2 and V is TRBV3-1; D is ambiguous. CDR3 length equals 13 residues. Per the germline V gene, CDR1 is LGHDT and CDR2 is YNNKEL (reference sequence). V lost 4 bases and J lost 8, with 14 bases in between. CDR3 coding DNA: TGTGCCAGCAGCCCGGGTCTTTCGGGCGGCTACACCTTC. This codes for CASSPGLSGGYTF.

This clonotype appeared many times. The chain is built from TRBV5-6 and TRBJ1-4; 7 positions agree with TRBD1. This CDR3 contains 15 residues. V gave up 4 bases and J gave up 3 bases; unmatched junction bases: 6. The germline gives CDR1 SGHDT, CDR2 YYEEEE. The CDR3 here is CASSEGAMANEKLFF. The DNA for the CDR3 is TGTGCCAGCAGCGAGGGGGCGATGGCTAATGAAAAACTGTTTTTT.

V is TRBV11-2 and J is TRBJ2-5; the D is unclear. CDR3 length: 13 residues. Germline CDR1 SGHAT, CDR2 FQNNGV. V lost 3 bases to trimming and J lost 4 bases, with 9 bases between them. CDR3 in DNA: TGTGCCAGCAGCTTCTATGGGCGAGAGACCCAGTACTTC. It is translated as CASSFYGRETQYF.

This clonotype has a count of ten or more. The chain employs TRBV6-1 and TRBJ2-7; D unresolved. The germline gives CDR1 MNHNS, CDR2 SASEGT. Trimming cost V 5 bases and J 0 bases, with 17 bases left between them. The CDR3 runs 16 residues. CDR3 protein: CASSFILSSSSYEQYF. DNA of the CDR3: TGTGCCAGCAGTTTCATCCTGAGTTCCTCCTCCTACGAGCAGTACTTC.

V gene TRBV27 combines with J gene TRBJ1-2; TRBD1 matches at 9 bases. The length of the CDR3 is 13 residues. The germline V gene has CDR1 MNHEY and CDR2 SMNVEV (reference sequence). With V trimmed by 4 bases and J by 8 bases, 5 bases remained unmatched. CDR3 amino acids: CASSSRTGVGYTF. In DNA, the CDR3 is TGTGCCAGCAGTTCTCGGACAGGGGTCGGCTACACCTTC.

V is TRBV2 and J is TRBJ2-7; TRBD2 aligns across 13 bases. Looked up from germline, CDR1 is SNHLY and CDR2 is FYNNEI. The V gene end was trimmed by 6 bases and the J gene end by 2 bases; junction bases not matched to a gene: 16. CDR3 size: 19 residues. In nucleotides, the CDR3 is TGTGCCAGCAGCCTATTGGGGACTAGCGGGGCAAGTACAACCTACGAGCAGTACTTC. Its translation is CASSLLGTSGASTTYEQYF.

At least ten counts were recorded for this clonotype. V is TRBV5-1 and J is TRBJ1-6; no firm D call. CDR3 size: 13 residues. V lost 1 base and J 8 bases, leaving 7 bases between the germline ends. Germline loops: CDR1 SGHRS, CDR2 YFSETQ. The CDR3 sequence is CASSLFTDSPLHF. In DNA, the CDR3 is TGCGCCAGCAGCTTGTTTACCGATTCACCCCTCCACTTT.

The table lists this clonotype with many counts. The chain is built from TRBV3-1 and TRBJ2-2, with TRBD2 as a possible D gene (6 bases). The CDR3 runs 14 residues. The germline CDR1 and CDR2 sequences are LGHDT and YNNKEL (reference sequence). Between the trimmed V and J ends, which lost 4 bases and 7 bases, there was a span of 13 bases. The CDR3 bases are TGTGCCAGCAGCCTCGGGACTCAGTTCGGGGAGCTGTTTTTT. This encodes CASSLGTQFGELFF.

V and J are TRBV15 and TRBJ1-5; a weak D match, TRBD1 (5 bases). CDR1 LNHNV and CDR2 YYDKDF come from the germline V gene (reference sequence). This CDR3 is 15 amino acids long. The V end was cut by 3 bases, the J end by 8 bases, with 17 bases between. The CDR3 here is CATSSPGPGGKPQHF. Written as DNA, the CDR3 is TGTGCCACCAGCAGCCCGGGACCGGGTGGGAAGCCCCAGCATTTT.